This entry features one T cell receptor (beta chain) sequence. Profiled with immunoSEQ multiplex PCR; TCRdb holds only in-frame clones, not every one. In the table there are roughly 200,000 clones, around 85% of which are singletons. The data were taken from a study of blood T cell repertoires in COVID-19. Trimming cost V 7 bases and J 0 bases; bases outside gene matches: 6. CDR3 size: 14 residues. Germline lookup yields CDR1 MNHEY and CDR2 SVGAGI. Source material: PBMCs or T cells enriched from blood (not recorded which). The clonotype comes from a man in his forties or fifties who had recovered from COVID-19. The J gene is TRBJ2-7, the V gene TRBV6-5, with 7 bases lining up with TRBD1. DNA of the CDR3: TGTGCCAGCAACCGGGACAGCCTCTCCTACGAGCAGTACTTC. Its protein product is CASNRDSLSYEQYF.